Shown below are 20 T cell receptor beta chains from a single sample sequenced in a study of blood T cells in healthy people across ages (dated by TCRdb to 2015 to 2017). Library preparation was by 5' RACE. Sequencing took place on an Illumina HiSeq 2500. A second PCR of roughly 7 to 11 cycles was performed with a sample-barcoded 5' primer and a J-beta primer mix. TCRdb trimmed public reads at Q25 via fastp, called clones via MiXCR and kept in-frame beta chains. Rows matching on CDR3 protein sequence are summarized as one entry with the most common DNA and genes. Here the sample has 600,000 to 800,000 distinct CDR3 sequences; 20% to 25% occur a single time. Under 4% of the sample is in the top ten clones. The sample taken for sequencing was blood. All receptors derive from a man aged 70-80 years in good health.

This clonotype came up a few times. The chain uses TRBV3-1 and TRBJ2-1; TRBD1 matches 8 bases. The DNA end is more similar to TRBJ2-7, so the J call may be wrong. Germline V gives CDR1 LGHDT, CDR2 YNNKEL (reference sequence). The length of the CDR3 is 14 residues. The CDR3 loop reads CASSQDNRGNEQYF. For the CDR3, the DNA is TGTGCCAGCAGCCAAGATAACAGGGGGAATGAGCAGTACTTC.

This clonotype showed up just a few times. The chain uses TRBV2 and TRBJ2-5, with 10 bases identical to TRBD1. With 7 bases clipped from V and 5 bases from J, the junction kept 10 bases outside the gene matches. This CDR3 contains 15 residues. CDR1 and CDR2 from the germline V gene are SNHLY and FYNNEI. The DNA of the CDR3 is TGTGCCAGCATGGGACAGGGGAATAGCGGGGAGACCCAGTACTTC. Translating gives CASMGQGNSGETQYF.

Of note for this clonotype: Germline and junction disagree at one end, which may indicate a read error. The chain's CDR3 is CASSKGGGAKFF. CDR3 sequence (DNA): TGTGCCAGCAGCAAAGGAGGAGGGGCGAAGTTCTTC. This sequence joins TRBV14 and TRBJ2-5, with TRBD2 as a possible D gene (6 bases). The germline V gene has CDR1 SGHDN and CDR2 FVKESK. The CDR3 has 12 amino acids. The full variable domain, its missing parts supplied by reference TRBV14 and TRBJ2-5, is EAGVTQFPSHSVIEKGQTVTLRCDPISGHDNLYWYRRVMGKEIKFLLHFVKESKQDESGMPNNRFLAERTGGTYSTLKVQPAELEDSGVYFCASSKGGGAKFFGPGTRLLVL.

The chain links TRBV2 to TRBJ1-5; 11 bases line up with TRBD1. The CDR3 is 14 residues long. The germline V gene encodes CDR1 SNHLY and CDR2 FYNNEI. V dropped 3 bases and J dropped 7; count of bases not matched to a gene: 2. CDR3 in amino acids: CASSEGQGEQPQHF. In nucleotides, the CDR3 is TGTGCCAGCAGTGAGGGACAGGGGGAGCAGCCCCAGCATTTT.

This clonotype appeared a few times. This chain joins TRBV28 and TRBJ2-5; 8 positions match TRBD1. The DNA end is a closer match to TRBJ2-7, so the J assignment may be wrong. CDR1 and CDR2 from the germline V gene are MDHEN and SYDVKM. CDR3 length: 17 amino acids. CDR3 nucleotides: TGTGCCAGCAGTCTCCATGGACAGGGACCCAAAGGCTACGAGCAGTACTTC. Its protein is CASSLHGQGPKGYEQYF.

This sequence joins TRBV19 and TRBJ2-2; D unclear. CDR3 length: 13 amino acids. V was trimmed by 0 bases and J by 2 bases, leaving 1 base between them. Germline assignment: CDR1 LNHDA and CDR2 SQIVND (reference sequence). CDR3 DNA: TGTGCCAGTAGTATAGACAACACCGGGGAGCTGTTTTTT. This codes for CASSIDNTGELFF.

This clonotype appeared a few times. The chain is built from TRBV29-1 and TRBJ2-7, with D perhaps assigned TRBD1 or TRBD2 (6 bases each). Germline lookup yields CDR1 SQVTM and CDR2 ANQGSEA. The CDR3 is 13 amino acids. Trimming took 1 base from V and 6 from J, leaving 13 bases between them. The CDR3 sequence is CSVEVAQGGEQYF. CDR3 bases: TGCAGCGTTGAAGTCGCACAGGGAGGCGAGCAGTACTTC.

A few counts support this clonotype. CDR3 in DNA: TGTGCCAGCAACAAAGGATGGGATTGGGGGGACGAGCAGTACTTC. Protein sequence: CASNKGWDWGDEQYF. V gene TRBV7-9 combines with J gene TRBJ2-7; possible D gene TRBD2, 6 bases. The CDR3 loop spans 15 amino acids. The V gene's germline CDR1 is SEHNR and CDR2 FQNEAQ (reference sequence). The germline V and J ends were trimmed by 7 bases and 5 bases, with 21 bases remaining between them.

This clonotype was seen a handful of times. A much larger clone lies one base from this, so it may be a read error. J is TRBJ2-2 and V is TRBV10-3; TRBD1 matches at 10 bases. This CDR3 is built from 14 residues. Germline CDR1 and CDR2: ENHRY and SYGVKD. J lost 4 bases, V lost 7 bases, and 3 bases had no gene match. This CDR3 reads CAIKGQGGTGELFF. For the CDR3, the DNA is TGTGCCATCAAAGGACAGGGGGGCACCGGGGAGCTGTTTTTT.

The rearrangement links TRBV7-9 to TRBJ2-1, with TRBD2 matching 9 bases. Germline-derived CDR1 and CDR2 are SEHNR and FQNEAQ (reference sequence). V shed 5 bases, J shed 4 bases, and the junction held 9 bases outside the gene matches. The CDR3 has 16 residues. The CDR3 DNA sequence: TGTGCCAGCAGCCGCCGAGCGACTAGCGGATACAATGAGCAGTTCTTC. Translating it yields CASSRRATSGYNEQFF.

This clonotype was counted once. The rearrangement joins TRBV20-1 to TRBJ2-3, with 10 bases matching TRBD2. Germline CDR1 and CDR2: DFQATT and SNEGSKA (reference sequence). The CDR3 sequence is 15 residues long. The junction had 8 bases not matched to a gene; V was cut back by 5 bases and J by 3 bases. The CDR3 protein is CSAVSGGGSTDTQYF. CDR3 DNA sequence: TGCAGTGCTGTGAGCGGGGGGGGTTCTACAGATACGCAGTATTTT.

The chain has TRBV7-2 and TRBJ2-7, with TRBD2 matching over 10 bases. The junction had 10 bases not matched to a gene; V was cut back by 1 base and J by 7 bases. Germline lookup yields CDR1 SGHTA and CDR2 FQGNSA. This CDR3 spans 16 amino acids. Here the CDR3 reads CASSLVSSGSECEQYF. The CDR3 region has the DNA TGTGCCAGCAGCTTAGTGTCTAGCGGGAGCGAGTGTGAGCAGTACTTC.

This clonotype was counted between two and nine times. J is TRBJ2-1 and V is TRBV15; D unclear. Trimming took 0 bases from V and 6 from J, leaving 15 bases between them. The CDR3 consists of 16 residues. The germline gives CDR1 LNHNV, CDR2 YYDKDF (reference sequence). The CDR3 loop is CATSRDPEPPPNEQFF. The CDR3 region has the DNA TGTGCCACCAGCAGAGATCCGGAACCACCTCCCAATGAGCAGTTCTTC. The variable domain in full, with the rest retrieved from reference TRBV15 and TRBJ2-1, is DAMVIQNPRYQVTQFGKPVTLSCSQTLNHNVMYWYQQKSSQAPKLLFHYYDKDFNNEADTPDNFQSRRPNTSFCFLDIRSPGLGDTAMYLCATSRDPEPPPNEQFFGPGTRLTVL.

V usage is TRBV12-3 or TRBV12-4 and J usage is TRBJ1-2; 8 nucleotides line up with TRBD1. The CDR3 contains 14 residues. The V and J ends lost 7 bases and 0 bases, in that order; junction bases with no gene match: 4. The CDR3 sequence is CASILTGANYGYTF. The CDR3 region has the DNA TGTGCCAGCATCCTGACAGGGGCTAACTATGGCTACACCTTC.

The chain joins TRBV20-1 to TRBJ2-3; D ambiguous. CDR1 DFQATT and CDR2 SNEGSKA come from the germline V gene (reference sequence). CDR3 size: 13 residues. CDR3 nucleotide sequence: TGCAGCGCACTCCGCGGTGATACAGATACGCAGTATTTT. Amino acids: CSALRGDTDTQYF.

This clonotype appeared a few times. The chain recombines TRBV5-1 with TRBJ2-3; perhaps D is TRBD1 or TRBD2 (5 bases each). The germline V gene encodes CDR1 SGHRS and CDR2 YFSETQ. With 4 bases removed from V and 0 bases from J, the gap between germline ends came to 12 bases. This CDR3 comprises 15 residues. The CDR3 protein is CASSGGPPSTDTQYF. Written as DNA, the CDR3 is TGCGCCAGCAGCGGGGGTCCCCCCAGCACAGATACGCAGTATTTT. Together with reference TRBV5-1 and TRBJ2-3, the CDR3 gives the full variable domain: KAGVTQTPRYLIKTRGQQVTLSCSPISGHRSVSWYQQTPGQGLQFLFEYFSETQRNKGNFPGRFSGRQFSNSRSEMNVSTLELGDSALYLCASSGGPPSTDTQYFGPGTRLTVL.

The chain employs TRBV20-1 and TRBJ2-1; 8 bases match TRBD1. With V trimmed by 8 bases and J by 3 bases, 6 bases remained unmatched. The CDR3 loop spans 13 amino acids. In germline, CDR1 is DFQATT, CDR2 SNEGSKA (reference sequence). CDR3 in DNA: TGCAGTATCTCCGGGACAGGCTACAATGAGCAGTTCTTC. Translated, it gives CSISGTGYNEQFF.

The CDR3 nucleotides are TGTGCCAGCAGCAAAGAAGTAGGCGGGACTAGCGGGAGGGGGCTCAATGAGCAGTTCTTC. Protein sequence: CASSKEVGGTSGRGLNEQFF. The V and J genes are TRBV21-1 and TRBJ2-1; TRBD2 reflects the table's D call only, with no check against the DNA. TRBV21-1 represents a pseudogene. The CDR3 extends over 20 amino acids.

This clonotype was recorded once. One junction end disagrees with the germline gene, perhaps due to a read error. The chain recombines TRBV14 with TRBJ2-5, with D unclear. Germline values: CDR1 SGHDN, CDR2 FVKESK. This CDR3 region has 13 residues. CDR3 bases: TGTGCCAGCAGCCAAGATGAGGTCGGCGAGCAGTCCTTC. It is translated as CASSQDEVGEQSF.

The chain uses TRBV20-1 and TRBJ2-5; D not certain. This CDR3 is 13 amino acids long. Germline V gene lookup returns CDR1 DFQATT and CDR2 SNEGSKA (reference sequence). The germline V and J ends were trimmed by 1 base and 3 bases, with 9 bases remaining between them. The CDR3 sequence: CSARVGSEETQYF. The DNA for the CDR3 is TGCAGTGCTAGAGTAGGCTCGGAAGAGACCCAGTACTTC.